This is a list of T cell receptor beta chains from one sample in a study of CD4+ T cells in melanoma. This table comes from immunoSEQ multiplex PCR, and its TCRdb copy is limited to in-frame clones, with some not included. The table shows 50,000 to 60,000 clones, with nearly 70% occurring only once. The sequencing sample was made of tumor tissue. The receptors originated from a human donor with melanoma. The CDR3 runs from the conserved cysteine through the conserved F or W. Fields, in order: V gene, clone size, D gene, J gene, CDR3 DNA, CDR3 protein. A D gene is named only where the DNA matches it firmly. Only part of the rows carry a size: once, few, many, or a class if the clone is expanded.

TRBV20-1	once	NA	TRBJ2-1	TGCAGTGCTACAGAGGGGGGTGAGCAGTTCTTC	CSATEGGEQFF
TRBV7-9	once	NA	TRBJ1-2	TGTGCCAGCAGCTTAGCGTTGGGGGAGGAGCGCTATGGCTACACCTTC	CASSLALGEERYGYTF
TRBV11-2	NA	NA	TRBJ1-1	TGTGCCAGCAGCTTAGACGTACGGGCTGAAGCTTTCTTT	CASSLDVRAEAFF
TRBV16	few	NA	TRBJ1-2	TGTGCCAGCAGCCAATCAAATATCCCCTCAGGGGCTCTGGATGGCTACACCTTC	CASSQSNIPSGALDGYTF
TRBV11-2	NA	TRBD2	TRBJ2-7	TGTGCCAGCAGCTTGACGACTAGCGGGGGGTCCAGCTCCTACGAGCAGTACTTC	CASSLTTSGGSSSYEQYF
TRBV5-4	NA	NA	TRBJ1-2	TGTGCCAGCAGCTTAGAAGCTTCCTATGGCTACACCTTC	CASSLEASYGYTF
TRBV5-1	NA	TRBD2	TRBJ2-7	TGCGCCAGCAGCTGGCTAGCGGGGCAATCCTACGAGCAGTACTTC	CASSWLAGQSYEQYF
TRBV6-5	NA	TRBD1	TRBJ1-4	TGTGCCAGCAGCCTGACAGGGGGCGCGAATGAAAAACTGTTTTTT	CASSLTGGANEKLFF
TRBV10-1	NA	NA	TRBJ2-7	TGCGCCAGCAGTGAGTCCCGCGACAGAGCCTACGAGCAGTACTTC	CASSESRDRAYEQYF
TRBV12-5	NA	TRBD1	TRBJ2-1	TGTGCTAGTGGTCCCCGGACAGGGCTCTACAATGAGCAGTTCTTC	CASGPRTGLYNEQFF
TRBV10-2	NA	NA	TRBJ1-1	TGCGCCAGCAGCGGTTACGGCCAGCTAGCTTTCTTT	CASSGYGQLAFF
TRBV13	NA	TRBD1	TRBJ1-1	TGTGCCAGCAGCTTCGACAGGGGAGTCACTGAAGCTTTCTTT	CASSFDRGVTEAFF
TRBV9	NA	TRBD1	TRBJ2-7	TGTGCCAGCAGCGTAGCGGGACAGGGTTTCGAGCAGTACTTC	CASSVAGQGFEQYF
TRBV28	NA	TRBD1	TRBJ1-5	TGTGCCAGCACCGAGCTGGACAGGTTTGATCAGCCCCAGCATTTT	CASTELDRFDQPQHF
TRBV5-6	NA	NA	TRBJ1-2	TGTGCCAGCAGCCCCCTGCAGAGCCATGTGGGCTACACCTTC	CASSPLQSHVGYTF
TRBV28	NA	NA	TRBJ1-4	TGTGCCAGCACCCCGGGGGGCAGCCTTAATGAAAAACTGTTTTTT	CASTPGGSLNEKLFF
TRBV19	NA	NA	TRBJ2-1	TGTGCCAGTACTAAACAGGGTACCTATATGGACAATGAGCAGTTCTTC	CASTKQGTYMDNEQFF
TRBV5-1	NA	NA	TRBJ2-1	TGCGCCAGCAGCTTGGCCTCTTACAATGAGCAGTTCTTC	CASSLASYNEQFF
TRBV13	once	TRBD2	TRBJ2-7	TGTGCCAGCAGGCTAGCGGGGGGAACCTACGAGCAGTACTTC	CASRLAGGTYEQYF
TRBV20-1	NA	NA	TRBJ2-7	TGCAGTGCTGATAGAGCCTACGAGCAGTACTTC	CSADRAYEQYF
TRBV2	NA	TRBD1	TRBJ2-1	TGTGCCAGCATGGACAGGGGGTATGAGCAGTTCTTC	CASMDRGYEQFF
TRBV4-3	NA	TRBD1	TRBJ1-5	TGCGCCAGCAGCCACACAGGGGCGGGCCAGCCCCAGCATTTT	CASSHTGAGQPQHF
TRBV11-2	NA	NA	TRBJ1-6	TGTGCCAGCAGCGTCCAAAATTCACCCCTCCACTTT	CASSVQNSPLHF
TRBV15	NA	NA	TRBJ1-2	TGTGCCACCAGCAGAGAACCGAGGACCTCGGCTGGCTACACCTTC	CATSREPRTSAGYTF
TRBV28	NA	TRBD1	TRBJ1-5	TGTGCCAGCAGTTTAGGGGTGACAGGGGATCAGCCCCAGCATTTT	CASSLGVTGDQPQHF
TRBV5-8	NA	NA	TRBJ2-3	TGTGCCAGCAGCTCACGTGTCGGTACGCAGTATTTT	CASSSRVGTQYF
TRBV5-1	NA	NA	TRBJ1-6	TGCGCCAGCAGCTTGGTACAGGGCCGGGATTCACCCCTCCACTTT	CASSLVQGRDSPLHF
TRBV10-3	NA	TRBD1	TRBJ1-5	TGTGCCAGTGCGGGACAGTATAGCAATCAGCCCCAGCATTTT	CASAGQYSNQPQHF
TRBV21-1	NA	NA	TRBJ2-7	TGTGCCAGCAGCAAAGTTGGAGGCCTCGGGACTCGATCCTACGAGCAGTACTTC	CASSKVGGLGTRSYEQYF
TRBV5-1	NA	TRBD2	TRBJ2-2	TGCGCCAGCAGACTTAGCGGGGCGAACACCGGGGAGCTGTTTTTT	CASRLSGANTGELFF
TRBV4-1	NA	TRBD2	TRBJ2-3	TGCGCCAGCAGCCAAGAAGCGGGGGCATCAGATACGCAGTATTTT	CASSQEAGASDTQYF
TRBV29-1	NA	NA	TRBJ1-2	TGCAGCGTCGCCCCGAATACAGGGTCCCATGGCTACACCTTC	CSVAPNTGSHGYTF
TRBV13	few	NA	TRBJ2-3	TGTGCCAGCAGCTTAGGGAGGACAGATACGCAGTATTTT	CASSLGRTDTQYF
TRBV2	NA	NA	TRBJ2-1	TGTGCCAGCAAGAAGAGAGGGTCCTACAATGAGCAGTTCTTC	CASKKRGSYNEQFF
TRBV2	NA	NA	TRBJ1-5	TGTGCCAGCAGTGCGGAAGCCAATCAGCCCCAGCATTTT	CASSAEANQPQHF
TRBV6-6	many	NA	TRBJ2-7	TGTGCCAGCAGTTTTCCCCTGGGGCGGTCGGTTGAGCAGTACTTC	CASSFPLGRSVEQYF
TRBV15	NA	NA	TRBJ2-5	TGTGCCACCAGCAGAGAGGGGGTAGAGACCCAGTACTTC	CATSREGVETQYF
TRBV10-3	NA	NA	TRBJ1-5	TGTGCCATCAGTGGAACGGATAATCAGCCCCAGCATTTT	CAISGTDNQPQHF
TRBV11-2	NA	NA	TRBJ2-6	TGTGCCAGCAGCTTTGGGGGGCTGCGCGCGTATGCTGGGGCCAACGTCCTGACTTTC	CASSFGGLRAYAGANVLTF
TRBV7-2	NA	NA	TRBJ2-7	TGTGCCAGCGCCCCAGGTTCGGACGAGCAGTACTTC	CASAPGSDEQYF
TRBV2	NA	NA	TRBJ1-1	TGTGCCAGCAGTGAAGGCAGGGCCGGTCCTCACACTGAAGCTTTCTTT	CASSEGRAGPHTEAFF
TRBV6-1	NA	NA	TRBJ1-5	TGTGCCAGCAGTGAAGGGTATAGCAATCAGCCCCAGCATTTT	CASSEGYSNQPQHF
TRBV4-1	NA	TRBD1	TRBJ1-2	TGCGCCAGCAGCCTGGGACAGGGTAACTATGGCTACACCTTC	CASSLGQGNYGYTF
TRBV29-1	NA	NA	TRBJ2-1	TGCAGCGTTGCTGCTGGGGGGCATTCGTCGTATGAGCAGTTCTTC	CSVAAGGHSSYEQFF
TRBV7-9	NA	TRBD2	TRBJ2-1	TGTGCCAGCAGCCCTCCGGGACTAGCGGGTAACTACAATGAGCAGTTCTTC	CASSPPGLAGNYNEQFF
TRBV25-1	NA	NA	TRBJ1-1	TGTGCCAGCAGCCGGCACAGGAACACTGAAGCTTTCTTT	CASSRHRNTEAFF
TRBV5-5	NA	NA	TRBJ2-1	TGTGCCAGCAGGTCCAAGAGGGATGAGCAGTTCTTC	CASRSKRDEQFF
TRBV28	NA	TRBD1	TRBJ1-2	TGTGCCAGCCGGAACGGGCAGGGGGCCTTCTATGGCTACACCTTC	CASRNGQGAFYGYTF
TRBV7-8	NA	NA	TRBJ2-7	TGTGCCAGCAGTCGGATCACAAACAACGAGCAGTACTTC	CASSRITNNEQYF
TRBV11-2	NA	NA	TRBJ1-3	TGTGCCAGCAGCTTAGAGGGTGCTTCCTCTGGAAACACCATATATTTT	CASSLEGASSGNTIYF
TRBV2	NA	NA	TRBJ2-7	TGTGCCAGCAGTGAAACACGGATGGGGACCTACTCCTACGAGCAGTACTTC	CASSETRMGTYSYEQYF
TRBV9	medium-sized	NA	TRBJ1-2	TGTGCCAGCAGCGTAGAGGCCGATTACTTGGGATATGGCTACACCTTC	CASSVEADYLGYGYTF
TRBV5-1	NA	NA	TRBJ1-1	TGCGCCAGCAGCTTACAATTTTTAGGGCTAAACACTGAAGCTTTCTTT	CASSLQFLGLNTEAFF
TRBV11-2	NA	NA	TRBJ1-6	TGTGCCAGCAGCTTAGTTGAGCGGGGTGGGGGTTCACCCCTCCACTTT	CASSLVERGGGSPLHF